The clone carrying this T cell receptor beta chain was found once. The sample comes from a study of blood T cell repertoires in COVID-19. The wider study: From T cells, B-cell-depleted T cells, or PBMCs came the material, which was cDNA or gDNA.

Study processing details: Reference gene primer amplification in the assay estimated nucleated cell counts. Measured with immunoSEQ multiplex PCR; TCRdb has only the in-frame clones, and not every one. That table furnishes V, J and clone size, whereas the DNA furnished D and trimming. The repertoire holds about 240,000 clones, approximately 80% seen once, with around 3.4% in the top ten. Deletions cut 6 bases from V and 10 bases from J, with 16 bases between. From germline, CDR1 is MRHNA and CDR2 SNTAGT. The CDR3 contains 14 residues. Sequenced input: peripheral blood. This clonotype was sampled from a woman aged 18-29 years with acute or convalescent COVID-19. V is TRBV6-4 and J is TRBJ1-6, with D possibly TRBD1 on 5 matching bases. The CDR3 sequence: CASRGGGGSSPLHF. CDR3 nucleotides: TGTGCCAGCAGGGGAGGCGGGGGATCCTCACCCCTCCACTTT.